A few counts support the clone carrying this TCR beta chain. Its matching antigen is unknown. The source of the sample is a study of cytomegalovirus exposure and HLA in healthy donors. Vbeta (60) and Jbeta (13) primers were used in the PCR. The assay was immunoSEQ multiplex PCR, and TCRdb's table has in-frame clones only and misses some. The sample has about 130,000 clones, roughly 75% seen once. Study results and limitations: What a later analysis reportedly showed was that an Asian-associated ancestry cluster had fewer N-insertions than the 666-donor mean.

Germline loops: CDR1 SGDLS, CDR2 YYNGEE. V was clipped by 0 bases and J by 2 bases, with 11 bases between them. The CDR3 length is 16 residues. The receptor was derived from a woman between 50 and 59 years old in good health and CMV-seronegative. Sequencing was carried out using PBMCs. This rearrangement joins TRBV9 to TRBJ2-2, with D possibly matching TRBD2 (5 bases). The CDR3 region has the DNA TGTGCCAGCAGCGTAGGGCTAGCCCTAAACACCGGGGAGCTGTTTTTT. Translation gives CASSVGLALNTGELFF.